The clone carrying this T cell receptor beta chain was detected once. Its antigen remains unknown. The ends were cut back, 7 bases at V and 3 bases at J, with 17 bases in the middle. Germline V gene sequence: CDR1 SGHRS, CDR2 YFSETQ. The CDR3 runs 14 residues. The data were produced by immunoSEQ multiplex PCR, yet TCRdb's version contains in-frame clones alone and is incomplete. Of around 33,000 clones detected, 90% to 95% appear once; the ten largest clones hold less than 0.85%. This record belongs to a study of graft-versus-host responses after intestinal transplantation. Study overall: Isolated intestinal, liver-intestinal, or multivisceral transplants had been given to the recipients. The recipients all started with anti-thymocyte globulin induction and then took tacrolimus and steroids for around three years. Findings of the study overall: Peak circulating GvH clone levels were associated with early post-transplant HvG declines. Graft-donor T cell macrochimerism coincided with high graft-versus-host to host-versus-graft clonal ratios in allografts.

The receptor was isolated from a human patient who received an intestinal transplant, so some T cells may come from the graft donor. Sequencing was performed on PBMCs, taken 16 days after intestinal transplant. The chain combines TRBV5-1 with TRBJ2-7; D is unclear. The CDR3 region has the DNA TGCGCCAGCGCCCTGGGCACCCCAATCTACGAGCAGTACTTC. This encodes CASALGTPIYEQYF. The entire variable domain, with the rest obtained from reference TRBV5-1 and TRBJ2-7, is as follows: KAGVTQTPRYLIKTRGQQVTLSCSPISGHRSVSWYQQTPGQGLQFLFEYFSETQRNKGNFPGRFSGRQFSNSRSEMNVSTLELGDSALYLCASALGTPIYEQYFGPGTRLTVT.